A selection of T cell receptor beta chains follows, all from one sample in a study of T cell responses to AZD1222 COVID-19 vaccine. This table comes from immunoSEQ multiplex PCR, and its TCRdb copy is limited to in-frame clones, with some not included. The sample has 85,000 to 95,000 clones, nearly 90% seen once. This specimen was peripheral blood, taken on day 0 of AZD1222 vaccination. These receptors came from an adult in good health. Both conserved end residues are part of each CDR3. A D gene is named only where the DNA matches it firmly. Some rows have no size entry. The others give once, few or many, or a class for an expanded clone.

14	NA	TRBV7-9	TRBJ1-6	NA	TGTGCCAGCAGCTTAGATGGGAGTCCAACAACCCTCCACTTT	CASSLDGSPTTLHF
21	NA	TRBV5-1	TRBJ2-1	TRBD2	TGCGCCAGCAGCTTGGATAAGGGACTAGCGGGGGCGGCGAGAAATAGGGATGAGCAGTTCTTC	CASSLDKGLAGAARNRDEQFF
14	NA	TRBV6-5	TRBJ1-2	NA	TGTGCCAGCAGTCGGGGGCCCAACGGCTATGGCTACACCTTC	CASSRGPNGYGYTF
14	NA	TRBV5-5	TRBJ1-1	NA	TGTGCCAGCTCCCGGACGGAAACCTTTACTGAAGCTTTCTTT	CASSRTETFTEAFF
14	NA	TRBV6-4	TRBJ1-5	NA	TGTGCCAGCAGTGTTGACGGTACCAATCAGCCCCAGCATTTT	CASSVDGTNQPQHF
11	NA	TRBV7-8	TRBJ2-7	NA	TGTGCCAGCAGCCTTCACAGCCTAAAGACCTTC	CASSLHSLKTF
17	NA	TRBV19	TRBJ2-2	TRBD2	TGTGCCAGTAGTTTCTGGGGACTAGCGGGAAACACCGGGGAGCTGTTTTTT	CASSFWGLAGNTGELFF
13	NA	TRBV19	TRBJ1-5	NA	TGTGCCAGTAGTATGGGTTCGGACCAGCCCCAGCATTTT	CASSMGSDQPQHF
13	once	TRBV29-1	TRBJ1-4	NA	TGCAGCGTTGCGAATCCAACTAATGAAAAACTGTTTTTT	CSVANPTNEKLFF
14	NA	TRBV18	TRBJ2-7	NA	TGTGCCAGCTCAGCCAGACGGGGCAGGGGCGAGCAGTACTTC	CASSARRGRGEQYF
12	NA	TRBV5-1	TRBJ2-3	NA	TGCGCCAGCAGCTTCAAAACAGATACGCAGTATTTT	CASSFKTDTQYF
13	NA	TRBV6-5	TRBJ2-7	NA	TGTGCCAGCAGGGGGACTGGGGTCTACGAGCAGTACTTC	CASRGTGVYEQYF
14	NA	TRBV7-6	TRBJ1-6	NA	TGTGCCAGCAGCAGAGAGGCAGCTAATTCACCCCTCCACTTT	CASSREAANSPLHF
16	NA	TRBV7-2	TRBJ2-1	TRBD2	TGTGCCAGCAGCCGTAGACTAGCGGGGGGTCAGGATGAGCAGTTCTTC	CASSRRLAGGQDEQFF
17	NA	TRBV19	TRBJ2-7	TRBD1	TGTGCCAGTAGTTCCACCTCGGGGACAGGGGAGAGGTACGAGCAGTACTTC	CASSSTSGTGERYEQYF
15	NA	TRBV9	TRBJ1-1	NA	TGTGCCAGCAGCTATCTCCCAGGGCTGAACACTGAAGCTTTCTTT	CASSYLPGLNTEAFF
12	NA	TRBV5-4	TRBJ2-7	NA	TGTGCCAGCAGCTTGGGGGAATACGAGCAGTACTTC	CASSLGEYEQYF
15	once	TRBV5-1	TRBJ2-7	NA	TGCGCCAGCAGCTTGGGGGTTGCTAACCTCTACGAGCAGTACTTC	CASSLGVANLYEQYF
21	NA	TRBV19	TRBJ2-7	TRBD2	TGTGCCAGTAGTATAGATATGGCTGCGGGACTAGCGGGGGAAACCTCCTACGAGCAGTACTTC	CASSIDMAAGLAGETSYEQYF
13	NA	TRBV12-5	TRBJ2-7	TRBD2	TGTGCTAGTGGTTTGGGTACTCCGGGAGGGCAGTACTTC	CASGLGTPGGQYF
12	NA	TRBV12-3/TRBV12-4	TRBJ1-1	NA	TGTGCCAGCAGTGGGAGGAACACTGAAGCTTTCTTT	CASSGRNTEAFF
16	NA	TRBV7-2	TRBJ2-7	TRBD2	TGTGCCAGCAGCTTAGGCCTAGCGGGGGGGCGCTACGAGCAGTACTTC	CASSLGLAGGRYEQYF
15	NA	TRBV5-6	TRBJ2-7	NA	TGTGCCAGCAGCTTGGCGGGCCTTCCCGCCTACGAGCAGTACTTC	CASSLAGLPAYEQYF
15	NA	TRBV7-2	TRBJ2-2	NA	TGTGCCAGCAGCCAAATTAGAGAGTTGTCCGGGGAGCTGTTTTTT	CASSQIRELSGELFF
12	NA	TRBV3-1/TRBV3-2	TRBJ2-3	NA	TGTGCCAGCCGGCGGTCCTGGAATACGCAGTATTTT	CASRRSWNTQYF
15	NA	TRBV7-2	TRBJ1-1	NA	TGTGCCAGCAGCTTCTCACAGGGCATGGGCTCTGAAGCTTTCTTT	CASSFSQGMGSEAFF
17	NA	TRBV7-3	TRBJ2-5	TRBD2	TGTGCCAGCAGCTTGGGACTAGCGGGGGCTCTCGGGGAGACCCAGTACTTC	CASSLGLAGALGETQYF
15	few	TRBV24-1	TRBJ2-1	TRBD1	TGTGCCACCAGTGACCGCGGGACAGGCCTCAATGAGCAGTTCTTC	CATSDRGTGLNEQFF
15	NA	TRBV5-4	TRBJ2-2	TRBD1	TGTGCCAGCAGCTCCGGACAGGGCCCAGGGGGGGAGCTGTTTTTT	CASSSGQGPGGELFF
13	NA	TRBV18	TRBJ1-4	NA	TGTGCCAGCTCACCAGGCTCTAATGAAAAACTGTTTTTT	CASSPGSNEKLFF
16	large	TRBV14	TRBJ2-5	NA	TGTGCCAGCAGCCAAGGCCTCCAGGTGTGGGGAGAGACCCAGTACTTC	CASSQGLQVWGETQYF
14	NA	TRBV9	TRBJ2-5	TRBD1	TGTGCCAGCAGCGTAGGACAGGGGGCAGAGACCCAGTACTTC	CASSVGQGAETQYF
12	NA	TRBV29-1	TRBJ2-6	NA	TGCAGCGTTGTTGGGGGGGCCAACGTCCTGACTTTC	CSVVGGANVLTF